This T cell receptor (beta chain) was captured by sequencing in a study of cytomegalovirus exposure and HLA in healthy donors. PCR used 60 Vbeta primers and 13 Jbeta primers. In the authors' methods: The count from a later analysis was about 80 million unique TCR beta chains, some 12 million of them shared. Produced via immunoSEQ multiplex PCR; TCRdb's table is partial and in-frame only. V, J and clone size reflect that table, while D and trimming were determined from the DNA. The sample lists 190,000 or so clones, approximately 85% occurring once. The study's findings and limits: Later analysis found that TCR beta chains associated with HLA were more clonally expanded than other, equally common chains.

CDR3 length: 16 amino acids. Germline V gene sequence: CDR1 PRHDT, CDR2 FYEKMQ (reference sequence). The V and J ends lost 0 bases and 1 base, in that order; junction bases with no gene match: 0. Note on this clone: Its antigen remains unidentified.

Sample: PBMCs. The TCR comes from a woman aged 45 to 65 in good health and CMV-seropositive. The chain employs TRBV13 and TRBJ2-2, with 9 bases matching TRBD1. The DNA for the CDR3 is TGTGCCAGCAGCTTAGGGACAGGGGGGAACACCGGGGAGCTGTTTTTT. It codes for CASSLGTGGNTGELFF.